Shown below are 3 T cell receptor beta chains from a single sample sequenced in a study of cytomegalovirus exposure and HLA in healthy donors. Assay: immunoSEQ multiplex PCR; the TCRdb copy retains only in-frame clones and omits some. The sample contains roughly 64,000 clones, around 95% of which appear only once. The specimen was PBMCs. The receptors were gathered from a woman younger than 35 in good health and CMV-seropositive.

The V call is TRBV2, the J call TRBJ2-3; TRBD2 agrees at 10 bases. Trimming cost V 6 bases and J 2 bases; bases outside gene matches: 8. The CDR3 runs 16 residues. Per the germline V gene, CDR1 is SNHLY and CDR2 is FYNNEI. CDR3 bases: TGTGCCAGCAGGGCTAGGACTAGCGGATACACAGATACGCAGTATTTT. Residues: CASRARTSGYTDTQYF.

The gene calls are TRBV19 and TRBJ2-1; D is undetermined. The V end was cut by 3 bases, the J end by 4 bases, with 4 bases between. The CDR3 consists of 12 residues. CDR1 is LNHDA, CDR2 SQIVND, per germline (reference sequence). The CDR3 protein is CASSIRYNEQFF. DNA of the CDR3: TGTGCCAGTAGTATCCGGTACAATGAGCAGTTCTTC.

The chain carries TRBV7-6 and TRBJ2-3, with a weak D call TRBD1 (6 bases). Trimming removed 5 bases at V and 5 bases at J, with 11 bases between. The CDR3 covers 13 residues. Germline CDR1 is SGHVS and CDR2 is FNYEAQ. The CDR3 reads CASSPGAGDTQYF. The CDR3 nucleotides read TGTGCCAGCAGCCCAGGGGCGGGAGATACGCAGTATTTT.